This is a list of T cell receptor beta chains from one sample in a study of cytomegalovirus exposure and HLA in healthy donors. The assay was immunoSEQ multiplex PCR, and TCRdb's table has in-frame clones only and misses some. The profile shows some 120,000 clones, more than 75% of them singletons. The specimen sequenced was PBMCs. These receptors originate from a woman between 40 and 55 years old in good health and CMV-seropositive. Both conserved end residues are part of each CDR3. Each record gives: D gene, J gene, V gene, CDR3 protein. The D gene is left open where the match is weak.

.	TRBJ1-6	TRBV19	CASSISDQGLYSPLHF
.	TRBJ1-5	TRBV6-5	CASSSPGGGNQPQHF
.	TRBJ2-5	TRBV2	CASETPREGEVYQETQYF
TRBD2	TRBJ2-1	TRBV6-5	CASSYEAGGPVEQFF
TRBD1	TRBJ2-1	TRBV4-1	CASSQDRAFYNEQFF
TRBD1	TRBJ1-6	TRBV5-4	CASSPDRGRNSPLHF
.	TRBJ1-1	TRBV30	CAWSVVRNTEAFF
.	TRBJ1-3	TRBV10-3	CAISDHSGNTIYF
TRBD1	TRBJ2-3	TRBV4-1	CASSQPGQGAVADTQYF
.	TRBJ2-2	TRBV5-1	CASSQGSSTGELFF
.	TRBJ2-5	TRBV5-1	CASSPNTGSETQYF
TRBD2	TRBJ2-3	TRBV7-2	CASSSAPERGGSDTQYF
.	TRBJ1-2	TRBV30	CAWSLGGVHGYTF
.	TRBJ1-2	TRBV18	CASSPFSDQGNYGYTF
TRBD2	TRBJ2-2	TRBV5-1	CASKFGGGPGELFF
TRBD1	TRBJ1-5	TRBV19	CASIANTGGNNQPQHF
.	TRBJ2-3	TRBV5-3	CARSNRTTRTDTQYF
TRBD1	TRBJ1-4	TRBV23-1	CASRQDRVREKLFF
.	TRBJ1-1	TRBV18	CASSRQDRSEAFF
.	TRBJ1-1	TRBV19	CASRAFVTNTEAFF
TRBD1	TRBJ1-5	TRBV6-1	CASSGSDRGAYSNQPQHF
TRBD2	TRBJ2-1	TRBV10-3	CAISESSNQRGDEQFF
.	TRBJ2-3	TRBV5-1	CASSFTGLSTDTQYF
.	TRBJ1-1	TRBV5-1	CASSPGTWNTEAFF
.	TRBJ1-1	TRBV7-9	CASSSDSFTEAFF
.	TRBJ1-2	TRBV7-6	CASSLGSGPGSNYGYTF
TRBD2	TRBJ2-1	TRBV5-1	CASSLDSGGYNEQFF
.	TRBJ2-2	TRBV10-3	CAITGEPNTGELFF
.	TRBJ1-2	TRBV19	CASAPLGGGANYGYTF
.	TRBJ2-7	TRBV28	CASSTPTGEQYF
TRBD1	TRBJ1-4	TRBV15	CATSRGGTDNEKLFF
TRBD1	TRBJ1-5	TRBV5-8	CASSDRGEQPQHF